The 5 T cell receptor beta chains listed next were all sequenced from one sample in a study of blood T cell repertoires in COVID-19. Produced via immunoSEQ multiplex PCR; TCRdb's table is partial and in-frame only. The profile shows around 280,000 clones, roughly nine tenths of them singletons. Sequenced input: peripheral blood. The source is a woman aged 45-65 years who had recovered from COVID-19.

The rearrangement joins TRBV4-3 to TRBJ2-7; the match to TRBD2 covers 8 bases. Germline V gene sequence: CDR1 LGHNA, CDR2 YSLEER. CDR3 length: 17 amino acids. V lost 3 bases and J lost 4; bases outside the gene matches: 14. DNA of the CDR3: TGCGCCAGCAGCCAGGGAAGGGGCAGCGGGGGATTATACGAGCAGTACTTC. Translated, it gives CASSQGRGSGGLYEQYF.

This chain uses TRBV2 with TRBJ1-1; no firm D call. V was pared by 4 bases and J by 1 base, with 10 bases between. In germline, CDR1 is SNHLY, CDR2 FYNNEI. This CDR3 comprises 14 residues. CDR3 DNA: TGTGCCAGCAGTGGGAGAGGGCCGAACACTGAAGCTTTCTTT. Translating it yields CASSGRGPNTEAFF. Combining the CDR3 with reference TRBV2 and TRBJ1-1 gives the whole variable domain EPEVTQTPSHQVTQMGQEVILRCVPISNHLYFYWYRQILGQKVEFLVSFYNNEISEKSEIFDDQFSVERPDGSNFTLKIRSTKLEDSAMYFCASSGRGPNTEAFFGQGTRLTVV.

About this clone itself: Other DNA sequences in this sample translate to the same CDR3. The CDR3 DNA sequence: TGTGCCTGGAGTGGGGGACTGGGCAATCAGCCCCAGCATTTT. It specifies CAWSGGLGNQPQHF. V gene TRBV30 combines with J gene TRBJ1-5; possibly TRBD1 for D (5 bases). This CDR3 contains 14 residues. Per the germline V gene, CDR1 is GTSNPN and CDR2 is SVGIG (reference sequence). Trimming shortened V by 1 base and J by 2 bases, and 9 bases separated the two germline ends.

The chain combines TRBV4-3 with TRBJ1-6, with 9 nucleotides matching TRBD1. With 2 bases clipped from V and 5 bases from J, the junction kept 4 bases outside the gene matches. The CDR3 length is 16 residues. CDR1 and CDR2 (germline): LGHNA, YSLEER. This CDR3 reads CASSQLQGADNSPLHF. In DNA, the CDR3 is TGCGCCAGCAGCCAACTACAGGGGGCGGATAATTCACCCCTCCACTTT.

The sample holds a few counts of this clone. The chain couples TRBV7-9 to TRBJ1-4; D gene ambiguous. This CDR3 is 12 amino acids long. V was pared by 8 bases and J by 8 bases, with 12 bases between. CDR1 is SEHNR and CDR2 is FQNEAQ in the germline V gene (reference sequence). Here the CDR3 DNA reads TGTGCCAGCGAGGGATGGCAAGAAAAACTGTTTTTT. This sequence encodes CASEGWQEKLFF.